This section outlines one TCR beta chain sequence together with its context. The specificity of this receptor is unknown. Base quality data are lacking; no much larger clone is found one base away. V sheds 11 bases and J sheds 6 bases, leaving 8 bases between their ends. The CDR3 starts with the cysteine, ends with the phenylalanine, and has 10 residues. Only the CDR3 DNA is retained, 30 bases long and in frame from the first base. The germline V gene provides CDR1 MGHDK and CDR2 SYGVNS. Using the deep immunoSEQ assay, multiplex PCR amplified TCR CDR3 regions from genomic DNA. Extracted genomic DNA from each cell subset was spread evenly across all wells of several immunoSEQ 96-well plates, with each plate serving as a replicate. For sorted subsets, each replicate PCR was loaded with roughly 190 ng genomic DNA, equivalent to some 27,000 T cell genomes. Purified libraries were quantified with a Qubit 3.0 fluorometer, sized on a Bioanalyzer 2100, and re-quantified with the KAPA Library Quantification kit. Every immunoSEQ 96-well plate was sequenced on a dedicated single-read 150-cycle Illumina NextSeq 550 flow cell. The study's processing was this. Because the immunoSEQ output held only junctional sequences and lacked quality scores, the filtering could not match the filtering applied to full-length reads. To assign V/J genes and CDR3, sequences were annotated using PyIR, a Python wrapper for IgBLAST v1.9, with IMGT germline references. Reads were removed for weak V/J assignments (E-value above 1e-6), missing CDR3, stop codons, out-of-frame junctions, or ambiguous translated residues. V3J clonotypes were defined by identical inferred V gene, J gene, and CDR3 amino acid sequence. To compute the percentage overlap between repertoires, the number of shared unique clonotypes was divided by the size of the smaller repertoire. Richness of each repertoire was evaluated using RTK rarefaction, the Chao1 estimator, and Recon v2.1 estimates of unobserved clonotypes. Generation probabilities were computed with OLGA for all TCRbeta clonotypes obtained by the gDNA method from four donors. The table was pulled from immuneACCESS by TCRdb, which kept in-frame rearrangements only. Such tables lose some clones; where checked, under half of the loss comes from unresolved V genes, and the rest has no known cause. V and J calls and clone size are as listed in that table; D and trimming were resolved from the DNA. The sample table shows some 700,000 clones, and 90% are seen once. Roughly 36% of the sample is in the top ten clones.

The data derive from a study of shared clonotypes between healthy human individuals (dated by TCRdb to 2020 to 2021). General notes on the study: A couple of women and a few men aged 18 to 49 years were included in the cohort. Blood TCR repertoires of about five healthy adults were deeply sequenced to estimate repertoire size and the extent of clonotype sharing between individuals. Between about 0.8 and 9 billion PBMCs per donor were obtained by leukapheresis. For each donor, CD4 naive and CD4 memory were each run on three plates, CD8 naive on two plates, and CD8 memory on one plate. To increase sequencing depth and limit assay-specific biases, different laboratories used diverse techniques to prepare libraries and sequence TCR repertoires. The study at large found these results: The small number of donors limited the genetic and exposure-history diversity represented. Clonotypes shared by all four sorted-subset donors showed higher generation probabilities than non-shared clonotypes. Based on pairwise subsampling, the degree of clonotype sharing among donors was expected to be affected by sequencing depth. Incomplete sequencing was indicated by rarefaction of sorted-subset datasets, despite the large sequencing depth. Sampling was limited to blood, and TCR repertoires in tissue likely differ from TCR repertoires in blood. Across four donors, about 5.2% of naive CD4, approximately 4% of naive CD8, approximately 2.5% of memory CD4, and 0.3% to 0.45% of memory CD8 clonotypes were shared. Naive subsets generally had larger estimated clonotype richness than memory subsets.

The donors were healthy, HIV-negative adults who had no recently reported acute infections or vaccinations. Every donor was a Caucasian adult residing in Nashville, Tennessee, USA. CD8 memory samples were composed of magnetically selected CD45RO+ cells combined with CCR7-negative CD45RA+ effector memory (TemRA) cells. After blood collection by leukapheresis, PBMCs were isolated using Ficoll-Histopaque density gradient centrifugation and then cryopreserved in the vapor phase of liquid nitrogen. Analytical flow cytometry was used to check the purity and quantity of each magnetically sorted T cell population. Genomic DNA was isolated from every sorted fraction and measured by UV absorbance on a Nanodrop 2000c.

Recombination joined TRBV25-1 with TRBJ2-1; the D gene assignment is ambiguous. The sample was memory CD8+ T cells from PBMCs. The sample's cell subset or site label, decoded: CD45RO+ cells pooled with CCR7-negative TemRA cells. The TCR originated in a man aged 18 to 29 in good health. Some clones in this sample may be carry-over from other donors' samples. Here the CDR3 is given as CAEGCNEQFF. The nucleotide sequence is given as TGTGCCGAAGGGTGCAATGAGCAGTTCTTC.